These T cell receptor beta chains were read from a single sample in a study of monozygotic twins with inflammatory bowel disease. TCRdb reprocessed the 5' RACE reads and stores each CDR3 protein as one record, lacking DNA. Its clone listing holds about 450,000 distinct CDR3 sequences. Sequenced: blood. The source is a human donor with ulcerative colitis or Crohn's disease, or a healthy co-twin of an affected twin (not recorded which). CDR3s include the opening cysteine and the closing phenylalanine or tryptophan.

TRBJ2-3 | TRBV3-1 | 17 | CASSQEGGLGSTDTQYF
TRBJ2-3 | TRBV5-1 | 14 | CASSLEVASDTQYF
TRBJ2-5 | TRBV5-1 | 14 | CASSPDRAEETQYF
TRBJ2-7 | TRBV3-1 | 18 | CASSLSGTSGGPSYEQYF
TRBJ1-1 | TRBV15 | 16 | CATSSGWGTQNTEAFF
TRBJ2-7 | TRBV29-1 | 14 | CSVETGQPNYEQYF
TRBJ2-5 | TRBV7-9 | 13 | CASSHVEGETQYF
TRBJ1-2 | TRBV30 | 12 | CAWVDRGLGYTF
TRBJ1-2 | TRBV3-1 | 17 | CASSPTGTGGPHYGYTF
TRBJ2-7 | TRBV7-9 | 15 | CASSPRGGQGSEQYF